This TCR beta chain appears in the sequencing data of a study of read filtering for tumor transcriptome and immune sequencing. About the study: By R-ISS, stages I, II and III held about 8, 17 and 7 patients. DNase treatment preceded whole-transcriptome library preparation.

The V end lost 5 bases, the J end lost 6 bases, and 4 bases lay between the germline ends. CDR1 is SNHLY, CDR2 FYNNEI, per germline. The CDR3 is 11 residues long. Molecular barcoded adaptors covering alpha/delta and beta/gamma chains were used on 400 ng RNA. MiXCR was run by TCRdb on the reads, yielding one entry per CDR3 protein. The sample includes 90,000 or so distinct CDR3 sequences, roughly 21% of them seen just once. Study-level results: Compared with RNA-seq, IR-seq gave much higher clonotype depth and reliability.

Sampling of bone marrow took place during active disease in every patient. Concerning this clonotype: The antigen is not known. A single base separates this from a much larger clone, so it may be a read error. The CDR3 does not close with the conserved phenylalanine or tryptophan, likely indicating a read error.

V usage is TRBV2 and J usage is TRBJ2-2; D is ambiguous. The sample taken for sequencing was a population of CD138-negative cells sorted from bone marrow. The receptor's source is a donor older than 35 with multiple myeloma. This chain's CDR3 is CASSNSGELFL. In DNA, the CDR3 is TGTGCCAGCAGTAACTCCGGGGAGCTGTTTCTT.